The following is a T cell receptor beta chain sequence with its context. This sample is part of a study of cytomegalovirus exposure and HLA in healthy donors. This PCR relied on a set of 60 Vbeta primers and 13 Jbeta primers. The data were produced by immunoSEQ multiplex PCR, yet TCRdb's version contains in-frame clones alone and is incomplete. In the table there are about 120,000 clones, roughly 80% of which are singletons. There were likely unrecorded immune exposures, though donors were nominally healthy when sampled. Sequencing used PBMCs. This clonotype was sampled from a man aged 18 to 30 in good health and CMV-seropositive.

Here the CDR3 DNA reads TGTGCCAGCAGCTCATCTAGCGGGGGGCCCTACAATGAGCAGTTCTTC. Translated, it gives CASSSSSGGPYNEQFF. The V and J genes are TRBV7-8 and TRBJ2-1; 11 positions agree with TRBD2. This CDR3 is built from 16 residues. Trimming at V came to 4 bases and at J to 2 bases, leaving 4 bases not matched to a gene. CDR1 SGHVS and CDR2 FQNEAQ come from the germline V gene.